This entry features one TCR beta chain sequence. The data were taken from a study of T-cell reconstitution after alpha-beta-depleted transplantation in children. Trimming at V came to 6 bases and at J to 3 bases, leaving 6 bases not matched to a gene. Germline values: CDR1 SGHRS, CDR2 YFSETQ. The CDR3 is 15 amino acids. Preparation of the TCRbeta library involved a method that used unique molecular identifiers. TCRdb redid the calling of the PCR reads with MiXCR, one entry per CDR3 protein. The data show 420,000 or so distinct CDR3 sequences, approximately 10% seen once. The chain employs TRBV5-1 and TRBJ2-2; 9 bases are a match to TRBD1. This clonotype originated in a human donor who donated a stem cell graft to a child with acute myeloid leukemia. The sequencing here drew on PBMCs from the stem cell graft donor, taken from the stem cell graft. As DNA, the CDR3 is TGCGCCAGCACGGATGGGACAGGGTACACCGGGGAGCTGTTTTTT. Residues: CASTDGTGYTGELFF.